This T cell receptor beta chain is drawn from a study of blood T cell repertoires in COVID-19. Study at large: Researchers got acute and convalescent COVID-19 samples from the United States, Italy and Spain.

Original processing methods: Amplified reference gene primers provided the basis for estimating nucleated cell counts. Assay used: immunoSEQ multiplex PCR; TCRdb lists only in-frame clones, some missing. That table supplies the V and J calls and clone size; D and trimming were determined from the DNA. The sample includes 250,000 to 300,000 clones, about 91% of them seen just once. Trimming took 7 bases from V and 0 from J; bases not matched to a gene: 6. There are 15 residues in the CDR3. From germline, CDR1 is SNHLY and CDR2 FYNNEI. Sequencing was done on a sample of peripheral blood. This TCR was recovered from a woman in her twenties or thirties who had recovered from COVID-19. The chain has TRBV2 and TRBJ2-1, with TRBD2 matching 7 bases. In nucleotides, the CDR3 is TGTGCCAGCAACACCGGGACTAACTCCTACAATGAGCAGTTCTTC. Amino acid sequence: CASNTGTNSYNEQFF.